The 2 T cell receptor beta chains given below trace back to one sample, sequenced in a study of shared T cell receptors in the human thymus. The method was immunoSEQ multiplex PCR; TCRdb's version includes in-frame clones alone and lacks a portion of them. In the table there are approximately 760,000 clones, 75% to 90% of which are singletons. In addition, the sample was reused for a study of human thymus T cells.

The sequencing input was thymocytes. The origin of the receptors is a girl under three years old with a congenital heart defect.

The chain uses TRBV19 and TRBJ1-4, with D hard to call. V was cut by 7 bases and J by 0 bases, with 12 bases left in between. Looked up from germline, CDR1 is LNHDA and CDR2 is SQIVND (reference sequence). The CDR3 runs 15 residues. DNA for the CDR3: TGTGCCAGTACCAAGTACGGTGCAACTAATGAAAAACTGTTTTTT. Translation gives CASTKYGATNEKLFF.

The chain is built from TRBV4-1 and TRBJ1-2; 12 bases fit TRBD1. CDR3 length: 18 amino acids. Per germline, CDR1 MGHRA and CDR2 YSYEKL. The V segment lost 1 base and the J segment 2 bases; nucleotides outside the gene matches: 8. The CDR3 is CASSQGWAGTGGNYGYTF. In DNA, the CDR3 is TGCGCCAGCAGCCAAGGTTGGGCCGGGACAGGGGGCAACTATGGCTACACCTTC.